This T cell receptor (beta chain) was sequenced during a study of blood T cell repertoires in COVID-19. Study information: Researchers got acute and convalescent COVID-19 samples from the United States, Italy and Spain. The analysed material was cDNA or gDNA that came from T cells, B-cell-depleted T cells, or PBMCs.

The authors' processing: Estimation of nucleated cell counts was performed using reference gene primer amplification. Repertoires were generated with immunoSEQ multiplex PCR, while TCRdb's copy carries only in-frame clones and drops some. V, J and clone size derive from that table, while D and trimming were established from the DNA sequence. The profile shows 200,000 to 250,000 clones, roughly 86% of them singletons. The germline CDR1 and CDR2 sequences are LNHDA and SQIVND (reference sequence). This CDR3 has 15 amino acids. V lost 3 bases and J lost 3; bases outside the gene matches: 6. The chain employs TRBV19 and TRBJ2-7, with 9 bases fitting TRBD1. The TCR sequence derives from a man older than 75 with acute or convalescent COVID-19. The material sequenced was peripheral blood. CDR3 DNA sequence: TGTGCCAGTAGTATGGGACAGGGTTACCACTACGAGCAGTACTTC. It codes for CASSMGQGYHYEQYF.